This T cell receptor beta chain emerged from a study of T cells in Graves' hyperthyroidism and ophthalmopathy. TCR beta CDR3 sequences were amplified from RNA transcripts. HTBI primers were used for first-round RT-PCR of the TCR CDR3. TCRdb reanalysed the multiplex PCR reads using MiXCR and keeps one entry per CDR3 protein. The table lists about 480,000 distinct CDR3 sequences, 20% to 25% of them singletons. Lactation, pregnancy, other autoimmune disease or uncontrolled infection led to exclusion of patients. This clonotype has more than one count but fewer than ten. The germline gives CDR1 MNHNY, CDR2 SVGAGI (reference sequence). Germline trimming cut 0 bases from V and 8 bases from J; bases unmatched to any gene: 10. The CDR3 contains 16 residues.

The receptor's source is a woman in her seventies with Graves' ophthalmopathy. V gene TRBV6-6 combines with J gene TRBJ1-3, with 7 bases aligning to TRBD1. The sequenced sample was blood. This chain's CDR3 is CASSYSGGSRGDTIYF. The CDR3 DNA reads as TGTGCCAGCAGTTACTCAGGGGGCAGCCGGGGCGACACCATATATTTT.